This T cell receptor beta chain is drawn from a study of T cell clonotyping in hematopoietic cell transplantation. With regard to this clone: No antigen is known for it.

Described time point: recipient sample about 28 days before transplant, after cytoreduction. Blood collection times were about day -28 and days 30, 100, 180 posttransplant. The V end was cut by 5 bases, the J end by 0 bases, with 9 bases between. The CDR3 consists of 14 residues. The germline V gene has CDR1 SGHTS and CDR2 YDEGEE. Study findings and constraints: At the given depth, recipient repertoires were over 95% de novo clonotypes.

The assay was immunoSEQ multiplex PCR, and TCRdb's table has in-frame clones only and misses some. The table shows 45,000 to 60,000 clones, with about nine tenths occurring only once. This sequence was found in a man between 60 and 70 years old with biphenotypic leukemia. Some clones in this sample may be carry-over from other donors' samples. The rearrangement links TRBV5-8 to TRBJ1-5; the D is unclear. This material consisted of peripheral blood mononuclear cells, taken before stem cell transplant. The CDR3, as DNA: TGTGCCAGCAGAGGAAAGGTTAGCAATCAGCCCCAGCATTTT. Translation gives CASRGKVSNQPQHF.